The entry below gives a single T cell receptor beta chain sequence along with its context. Its matching antigen is unknown. The data were taken from a study of blood T cells in healthy people across ages. Notes on the study in general: Among long-lived donors, naive CD4+ cells were more numerous and diversity higher than in aged donors. Changes seen in expanded clonotypes were possibly confounded by donor CMV status left unknown.

Germline V gene sequence: CDR1 SGHVS, CDR2 FNYEAQ. Trimming took 5 bases from V and 4 from J, leaving 17 bases between them. The CDR3 spans 15 residues. Sample-barcoded 5' priming and a J-beta primer mix drove a second PCR of roughly 6 to 12 cycles. A template-switch adaptor containing 12 random nucleotides labeled each cDNA molecule. TCRdb reanalysed the 5' RACE reads using MiXCR and keeps one entry per CDR3 protein. The sample contains around 1,800,000 distinct CDR3 sequences, roughly two fifths of which appear only once. What was sequenced was blood. This TCR came from a human donor in good health. The chain couples TRBV7-6 to TRBJ1-1; a possible D gene is TRBD1 (5 bases). The CDR3 nucleotides are TGTGCCAGCAGCGCATTTACGGGGGGAATCACTGAAGCTTTCTTT. Its translation: CASSAFTGGITEAFF.